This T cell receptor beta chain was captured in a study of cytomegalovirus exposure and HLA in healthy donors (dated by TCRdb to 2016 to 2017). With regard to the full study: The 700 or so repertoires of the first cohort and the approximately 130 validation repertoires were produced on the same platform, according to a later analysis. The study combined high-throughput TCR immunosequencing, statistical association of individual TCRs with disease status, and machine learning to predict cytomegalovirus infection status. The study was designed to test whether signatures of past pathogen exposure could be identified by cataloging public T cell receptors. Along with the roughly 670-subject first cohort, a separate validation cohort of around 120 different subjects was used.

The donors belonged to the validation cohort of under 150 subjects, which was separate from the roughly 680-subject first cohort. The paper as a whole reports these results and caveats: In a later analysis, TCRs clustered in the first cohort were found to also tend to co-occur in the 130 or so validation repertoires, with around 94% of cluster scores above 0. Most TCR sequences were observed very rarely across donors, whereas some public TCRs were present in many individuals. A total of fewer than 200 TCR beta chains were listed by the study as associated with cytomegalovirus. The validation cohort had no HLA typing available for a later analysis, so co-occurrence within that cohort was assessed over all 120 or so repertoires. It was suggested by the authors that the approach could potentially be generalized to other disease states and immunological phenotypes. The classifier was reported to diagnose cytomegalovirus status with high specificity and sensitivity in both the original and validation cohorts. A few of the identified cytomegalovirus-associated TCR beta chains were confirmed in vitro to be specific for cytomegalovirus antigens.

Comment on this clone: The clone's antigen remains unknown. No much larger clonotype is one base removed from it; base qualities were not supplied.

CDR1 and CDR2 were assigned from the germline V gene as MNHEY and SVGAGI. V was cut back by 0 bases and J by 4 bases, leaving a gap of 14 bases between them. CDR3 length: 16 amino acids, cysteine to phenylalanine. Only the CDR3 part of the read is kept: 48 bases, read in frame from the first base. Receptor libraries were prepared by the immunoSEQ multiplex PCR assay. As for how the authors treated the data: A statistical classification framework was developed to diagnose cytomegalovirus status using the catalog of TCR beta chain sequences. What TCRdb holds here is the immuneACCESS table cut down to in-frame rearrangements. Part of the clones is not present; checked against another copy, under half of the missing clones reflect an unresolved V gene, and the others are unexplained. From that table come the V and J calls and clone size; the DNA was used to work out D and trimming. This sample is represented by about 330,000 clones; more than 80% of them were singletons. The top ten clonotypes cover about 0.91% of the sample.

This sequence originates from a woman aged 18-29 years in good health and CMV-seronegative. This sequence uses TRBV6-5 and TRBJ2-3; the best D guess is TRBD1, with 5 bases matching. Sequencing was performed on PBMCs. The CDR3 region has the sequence CASSYSRQFSADTQYF. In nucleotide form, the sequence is TGTGCCAGCAGTTACTCAAGACAGTTCTCTGCAGATACGCAGTATTTT.